The 28 T cell receptor beta chains below all came from one sample that was sequenced in a study of T cells in Graves' hyperthyroidism and ophthalmopathy. The TCR beta CDR3 regions underwent amplification using RNA transcripts as the source. The HTBI primer set was used in a first-round RT-PCR of the TCR CDR3. TCRdb reanalysed the multiplex PCR reads using MiXCR and keeps one entry per CDR3 protein. The sample shows 700,000 or so distinct CDR3 sequences, roughly 15% of them seen only once. The sample comprised blood. The receptor set was obtained from a man aged 18-30 years with Graves' hyperthyroidism.

This clonotype was detected ten times or more. The chain has TRBV12-5 and TRBJ1-1; 8 bases line up with TRBD1. The germline gives CDR1 LGHNT, CDR2 FRNRAP. CDR3 size: 17 residues. The ends lost 0 bases at V and 4 bases at J; junction bases unmatched: 10. DNA for the CDR3: TGTGCTAGTGGTTTGGTTGCATTTACAACAGGGGGCACTGAAGCTTTCTTT. This encodes CASGLVAFTTGGTEAFF.

This clonotype was counted a few times. CDR3 residues: CASTLAGQKNEKLFF. CDR3 DNA sequence: TGTGCCAGCACACTGGCCGGACAGAAGAATGAAAAACTGTTTTTT. The chain uses TRBV28 and TRBJ1-4; tentative D call: TRBD1 (6 bases). The CDR3 length is 15 residues. Germline CDR1 MDHEN, CDR2 SYDVKM. Trimming stripped 7 bases from V and 5 bases from J, with 17 bases between.

The chain couples TRBV20-1 to TRBJ2-1; 9 nucleotides match TRBD1. This CDR3 comprises 13 residues. Germline V gene data show CDR1 as DFQATT and CDR2 as SNEGSKA (reference sequence). V lost 5 bases and J lost 9; bases outside the gene matches: 8. This chain's CDR3 is CSAGRTGEGEQFF. The CDR3 coding sequence is TGCAGTGCTGGAAGGACAGGGGAGGGTGAGCAGTTCTTC.

This chain connects TRBV20-1 to TRBJ1-6; 7 nucleotides agree with TRBD1. The CDR3 consists of 15 residues. With 0 bases clipped from V and 4 bases from J, the junction kept 3 bases outside the gene matches. Germline V gives CDR1 DFQATT, CDR2 SNEGSKA (reference sequence). This CDR3 is CSARDRTGYNSPLHF. The CDR3 DNA is TGCAGTGCTAGAGACCGGACAGGATATAATTCACCCCTCCACTTT.

This chain uses TRBV18 with TRBJ2-4; 11 nucleotides agree with TRBD2. CDR1 is KGHSH and CDR2 is LQKENI in the germline V gene. V lost 6 bases and J lost 1; bases outside the gene matches: 5. The CDR3 is made up of 16 amino acids. CDR3 sequence: CASSFSGRDAKNIQYF. DNA of the CDR3: TGTGCCAGCTCCTTTAGCGGGAGGGACGCCAAAAACATTCAGTACTTC.

The V and J genes are TRBV5-5 and TRBJ2-2; tentative D call: TRBD1 (5 bases). The germline CDR1 and CDR2 sequences are SGHKS and YYEKEE (reference sequence). V lost 2 bases to trimming and J lost 1 base, with 15 bases between them. This CDR3 has 17 residues. CDR3 nucleotide sequence: TGTGCCAGCAGCTTCCTCCCTGACAGAGTGAACACCGGGGAGCTGTTTTTT. Residues: CASSFLPDRVNTGELFF.

This clonotype was counted between two and nine times. This chain links TRBV4-1 with TRBJ2-7, with a weak D call TRBD2 (6 bases). CDR3 length: 15 residues. V lost 0 bases and J 4 bases, leaving 13 bases between the germline ends. Per germline, CDR1 MGHRA and CDR2 YSYEKL. CDR3 protein: CASSQEASELYEQYF. CDR3 bases: TGCGCCAGCAGCCAAGAGGCTAGCGAATTGTACGAGCAGTACTTC.

This clonotype came up many times. The V and J genes are TRBV6-2 or TRBV6-3 and TRBJ2-3; TRBD2 might be the D (6 bases). The CDR3 contains 15 residues. CDR1 MNHEY and CDR2 SVGEGT come from the germline V gene. The germline V and J ends were trimmed by 5 bases and 3 bases, with 15 bases remaining between them. The CDR3 coding sequence is TGTGCCAGCAGTAGGTCCGGGAGTTCAACAGATACGCAGTATTTT. This sequence encodes CASSRSGSSTDTQYF.

The chain employs TRBV5-1 and TRBJ2-7, with D unclear. The CDR3 totals 14 residues. The V end lost 0 bases, the J end lost 2 bases, and 9 bases lay between the germline ends. Germline loops: CDR1 SGHRS, CDR2 YFSETQ. Here the CDR3 reads CASSLELPPYEQYF. The DNA of the CDR3 is TGCGCCAGCAGCTTGGAACTTCCCCCCTACGAGCAGTACTTC. Based on the CDR3 plus reference TRBV5-1 and TRBJ2-7, the full variable domain is KAGVTQTPRYLIKTRGQQVTLSCSPISGHRSVSWYQQTPGQGLQFLFEYFSETQRNKGNFPGRFSGRQFSNSRSEMNVSTLELGDSALYLCASSLELPPYEQYFGPGTRLTVT.

The sample holds many counts of this clonotype. A junction end diverges from the germline sequence, so it may reflect a read error. CDR3 protein: CASRSPGLAGHSYEQYF. For the CDR3, the DNA is TGTGCCAGCAGATCTCCGGGACTAGCGGGACACTCCTACGAACAGTACTTC. The chain is built from TRBV6-2 or TRBV6-3 and TRBJ2-7, with 13 bases aligning to TRBD2. Germline V gives CDR1 MNHEY, CDR2 SVGEGT. The CDR3 extends over 17 amino acids.

Comment on this clonotype: One base away lies a much larger clone, so this may be a sequencing read error. The limits of the CDR3 on the DNA are not certain, so only TCRdb's listed CDR3 is given. The rearrangement uses TRBV5-1 and TRBJ2-7; the table gives TRBD1 as D, unverified against the DNA. Germline V gives CDR1 SGHRS, CDR2 YFSETQ. The CDR3 region is 14 residues in length, termini included. CDR3 sequence: CASSVGQGARERYF.

This chain joins TRBV7-2 and TRBJ2-3, with 14 bases aligning to TRBD2. Germline CDR1 is SGHTA and CDR2 is FQGNSA. V dropped 1 base and J dropped 6; count of bases not matched to a gene: 3. This CDR3 comprises 16 residues. CDR3 sequence (DNA): TGTGCCAGCAGCTTAGGACTAGCGGGAGGGCTGGATACGCAGTATTTT. Translation: CASSLGLAGGLDTQYF.

The V and J genes are TRBV29-1 and TRBJ2-7, with 9 bases aligning to TRBD2. Germline V gives CDR1 SQVTM, CDR2 ANQGSEA. After removal of 6 bases from V and 5 bases from J, the junction contained 8 bases not matched to a gene. This CDR3 spans 13 amino acids. CDR3 bases: TGCAGCGTGCGGGGGGGTCAAAATGACGAGCAGTACTTC. Its translation: CSVRGGQNDEQYF.

This clonotype was seen a few times. This chain joins TRBV6-1 and TRBJ2-1; D unresolved. Germline V gene sequence: CDR1 MNHNS, CDR2 SASEGT. Between the trimmed V and J ends, which lost 5 bases and 9 bases, there was a span of 17 bases. The CDR3 extends over 14 amino acids. The CDR3 loop is CASSPQDGPGEQFF. Here the CDR3 DNA reads TGTGCCAGCAGTCCCCAGGACGGTCCGGGTGAGCAGTTCTTC.

The table lists this clonotype with a few counts. The gene calls are TRBV20-1 and TRBJ1-4, with 9 positions matching TRBD1. CDR3 length equals 13 residues. V shed 3 bases, J shed 5 bases, and the junction held 1 base outside the gene matches. Germline CDR1 DFQATT, CDR2 SNEGSKA (reference sequence). CDR3 amino acids: CSASGTGNEKLFF. CDR3 coding DNA: TGCAGTGCTAGCGGGACAGGGAATGAAAAACTGTTTTTT.

This clonotype was seen a handful of times. The chain carries TRBV5-8 and TRBJ2-3; 7 bases map to TRBD2. V lost 0 bases, J lost 2 bases, and 3 bases stayed unmatched. Germline-derived CDR1 and CDR2 are SGHTS and YDEGEE. This CDR3 region has 15 residues. Here the CDR3 DNA reads TGTGCCAGCAGCTTGGTGGGAGGGACCACAGATACGCAGTATTTT. Encoded protein: CASSLVGGTTDTQYF.

The chain's CDR3 is CSASLGPVNQPQHF. CDR3 coding DNA: TGCAGTGCTAGTTTAGGGCCGGTCAATCAGCCCCAGCATTTT. The V gene is TRBV20-1, the J gene TRBJ1-5; no clear D gene. CDR3 length: 14 amino acids. Trimming took 3 bases from V and 3 from J, leaving 12 bases between them. Germline V gene data show CDR1 as DFQATT and CDR2 as SNEGSKA (reference sequence).

The J gene is TRBJ1-2, the V gene TRBV6-5, with D perhaps matching TRBD1 (6 bases). The germline V gene has CDR1 MNHEY and CDR2 SVGAGI. The CDR3 is 13 amino acids. V was cut by 4 bases and J by 8 bases, with 14 bases left in between. For the CDR3, the DNA is TGTGCCAGCAGTTGGGGGCGGAGCGACGGCTACACCTTC. Protein product: CASSWGRSDGYTF.

This clonotype has ten or more counts. The chain employs TRBV10-3 and TRBJ2-3; TRBD2 might be the D (7 bases). The germline V gene has CDR1 ENHRY and CDR2 SYGVKD. V dropped 10 bases and J dropped 4 bases, with 21 bases sitting between them. This CDR3 comprises 15 residues. The CDR3: CATARGREKSDTQYF. The CDR3 DNA sequence: TGTGCCACCGCTCGGGGGCGGGAGAAATCAGATACGCAGTATTTT.

The chain employs TRBV29-1 and TRBJ2-7, with 10 nucleotides matching TRBD1. The J segment lost 3 bases and the V segment lost 1 base, leaving 6 bases of the junction unmatched. The CDR3 contains 15 residues. Per the germline V gene, CDR1 is SQVTM and CDR2 is ANQGSEA. The CDR3 coding sequence is TGCAGCGTTGAAGCTCCGGGACAGGGGATCTACGAGCAGTACTTC. Translation: CSVEAPGQGIYEQYF.

This sequence joins TRBV4-1 and TRBJ1-2; D possibly corresponds to TRBD1 (6 bases). There are 15 residues in the CDR3. Germline CDR1 and CDR2: MGHRA and YSYEKL. Deletions cut 4 bases from V and 7 bases from J, with 19 bases between. The CDR3 DNA is TGCGCCAGCAGCCCCAAGGCATTGAGGACAGCTGGCTACACCTTC. As protein: CASSPKALRTAGYTF.

This clonotype was found many times. The chain joins TRBV20-1 to TRBJ2-1; D gene ambiguous. V shed 6 bases and J shed 3 bases, with 9 bases lying between them. The V gene's germline CDR1 is DFQATT and CDR2 SNEGSKA (reference sequence). The CDR3 extends over 12 amino acids. The CDR3 nucleotides are TGCAGTGCACCGGGCCTCTACAATGAGCAGTTCTTC. This sequence encodes CSAPGLYNEQFF.

This clonotype was counted between two and nine times. This chain connects TRBV20-1 to TRBJ2-2; 8 nucleotides line up with TRBD2. The CDR3 is made up of 14 amino acids. The germline CDR1 and CDR2 sequences are DFQATT and SNEGSKA (reference sequence). Germline trimming cut 3 bases from V and 6 bases from J; bases unmatched to any gene: 6. The CDR3 DNA sequence: TGCAGTGCTAGCCCAAGCGGGAGTTCCGGGGAGCTGTTTTTT. As protein: CSASPSGSSGELFF.

The sample holds many counts of this clonotype. The CDR3 loop is CASTGAGTDTQYF. CDR3 sequence (DNA): TGTGCCAGTACGGGGGCGGGCACAGATACGCAGTATTTT. This sequence joins TRBV7-9 and TRBJ2-3; the D call may be TRBD1 or TRBD2 (6 bases each). This CDR3 is built from 13 residues. V lost 9 bases to trimming and J lost 1 base, with 11 bases between them. Germline CDR1 SEHNR, CDR2 FQNEAQ (reference sequence).

This clonotype was seen ten or more times. The chain has TRBV6-2 or TRBV6-3 and TRBJ2-7, with 8 bases aligning to TRBD2. Germline V gene sequence: CDR1 MNHEY, CDR2 SVGEGT. This CDR3 region has 12 residues. Trimming removed 8 bases from V and 3 bases from J; junction bases left unmatched: 3. The CDR3 DNA reads as TGTGCCAGCCGGACTAGCAGCTACGAGCAGTACTTC. Translated: CASRTSSYEQYF.

There are many counts of this clonotype. This chain uses TRBV7-2 with TRBJ2-7, with TRBD1 identical over 7 bases. Germline lookup yields CDR1 SGHTA and CDR2 FQGNSA. This CDR3 contains 14 residues. V gave up 0 bases and J gave up 3 bases; unmatched junction bases: 2. This CDR3 reads CASSLAYRGYEQYF. CDR3 bases: TGTGCCAGCAGCTTAGCGTACAGGGGCTACGAGCAGTACTTC. Using reference TRBV7-2 and TRBJ2-7 for the parts outside the CDR3, the full variable domain is GAGVSQSPSNKVTEKGKDVELRCDPISGHTALYWYRQSLGQGLEFLIYFQGNSAPDKSGLPSDRFSAERTGGSVSTLTIQRTQQEDSAVYLCASSLAYRGYEQYFGPGTRLTVT.

This clonotype was picked up a small number of times. The chain combines TRBV29-1 with TRBJ2-7; D unresolved. Trimming removed 4 bases at V and 1 base at J, with 8 bases between. The CDR3 covers 12 residues. The germline V gene encodes CDR1 SQVTM and CDR2 ANQGSEA. Here the CDR3 reads CSVGGNSYEQYF. CDR3 bases: TGCAGCGTTGGTGGGAATTCCTACGAGCAGTACTTC.

There are a few counts of this clonotype. This chain uses TRBV3-1 with TRBJ2-1, with 11 bases aligning to TRBD2. The V gene end was trimmed by 6 bases and the J gene end by 1 base; junction bases not matched to a gene: 8. The CDR3 runs to 17 residues. Looked up from germline, CDR1 is LGHDT and CDR2 is YNNKEL (reference sequence). The CDR3 DNA sequence: TGTGCCAGCAGTCAATCGACTAGCGGGATGTCCTACAATGAGCAGTTCTTC. Amino acid sequence: CASSQSTSGMSYNEQFF.